The rows below give T cell receptor beta chains drawn from one sample of a study of a mutant IDH1 vaccine in newly diagnosed glioma. These receptors' targets are unknown. The assay was immunoSEQ multiplex PCR, and TCRdb's table has in-frame clones only and misses some. The profile covers fewer than 95,000 clones, with 70% to 90% appearing a single time and roughly 5.6% taken by the ten largest. The source was PBMCs, collected from a glioma patient whose treatment included an IDH1 peptide vaccine. These receptors were taken from a man in his forties with glioma. Both conserved end residues are part of each CDR3. Each record gives: V gene, D gene, clone size, J gene, CDR3 DNA, CDR3 protein. The D gene is left open where the match is weak. Clone sizes are given selectively: once, few, many, or a class where the clone is expanded.

v_gene: TRBV15
d_gene: TRBD2
abundance: once
j_gene: TRBJ2-5
CDR3nt: TGTGCCACCAGCACGGGACTAGCGGGAGGGCCCCAAGAGACCCAGTACTTC
CDR3aa: CATSTGLAGGPQETQYF

v_gene: TRBV10-3
d_gene: NA
abundance: NA
j_gene: TRBJ1-2
CDR3nt: TGTGCCATCACGCCCGAAGCGGGATCCGGCTACACCTTC
CDR3aa: CAITPEAGSGYTF

v_gene: TRBV30
d_gene: NA
abundance: once
j_gene: TRBJ2-7
CDR3nt: TGTGCCTGGACAAAATGGCAGGGATTCTACGAGCAGTACTTC
CDR3aa: CAWTKWQGFYEQYF

v_gene: TRBV5-5
d_gene: TRBD2
abundance: once
j_gene: TRBJ2-3
CDR3nt: TGTGCCAGCAGCTTGGAGTTAGCGGGAGTGGTAGATACGCAGTATTTT
CDR3aa: CASSLELAGVVDTQYF

v_gene: TRBV6-5
d_gene: NA
abundance: NA
j_gene: TRBJ1-4
CDR3nt: TGTGCCAGCCAACCCCTGAGGGTCGCGGGTGAAAAACTGTTTTTT
CDR3aa: CASQPLRVAGEKLFF

v_gene: TRBV27
d_gene: NA
abundance: NA
j_gene: TRBJ1-5
CDR3nt: TGTGCCAGCAGTTTGGCAGGCAATCAGCCCCAGCATTTT
CDR3aa: CASSLAGNQPQHF

v_gene: TRBV4-3
d_gene: NA
abundance: NA
j_gene: TRBJ2-2
CDR3nt: TGCGCCAGCAGCCAAGATTCGCCGGGCACCGGGGAGCTGTTTTTT
CDR3aa: CASSQDSPGTGELFF

v_gene: TRBV5-6
d_gene: NA
abundance: NA
j_gene: TRBJ2-6
CDR3nt: TGTGCCAGCAGCCTAGAGGTCGGGGGCACTGGGGCCAACGTCCTGACTTTC
CDR3aa: CASSLEVGGTGANVLTF

v_gene: TRBV30
d_gene: NA
abundance: few
j_gene: TRBJ1-2
CDR3nt: TGTGCCTGGAGTGTAGAGGGGGGCTACACCTTC
CDR3aa: CAWSVEGGYTF

v_gene: TRBV10-3
d_gene: TRBD1
abundance: NA
j_gene: TRBJ1-2
CDR3nt: TGTGCCATCAGACGACAGGGGGAGAACTATGGCTACACCTTC
CDR3aa: CAIRRQGENYGYTF

v_gene: TRBV19
d_gene: TRBD1
abundance: NA
j_gene: TRBJ2-4
CDR3nt: TGTGCCAGTAGTACCTCAAGGACAGGGCCCGTAGCCAAAAACATTCAGTACTTC
CDR3aa: CASSTSRTGPVAKNIQYF

v_gene: TRBV27
d_gene: NA
abundance: NA
j_gene: TRBJ2-4
CDR3nt: TGTGCCAGCCAGGGTGTAGCCAAAAACATTCAGTACTTC
CDR3aa: CASQGVAKNIQYF

v_gene: TRBV27
d_gene: NA
abundance: NA
j_gene: TRBJ1-2
CDR3nt: TGTGCCAGCAGTTCCAATAGGCAGGGAAGGGATGGCTACACTTTC
CDR3aa: CASSSNRQGRDGYTF

v_gene: TRBV4-3
d_gene: TRBD2
abundance: NA
j_gene: TRBJ2-7
CDR3nt: TGCGCCAGCAGCCAAGGGACTAGCGGGGGGTCCTACGAGCAGTACTTC
CDR3aa: CASSQGTSGGSYEQYF

v_gene: TRBV5-4
d_gene: NA
abundance: NA
j_gene: TRBJ2-7
CDR3nt: TGTGCCAGCAGCTTGGTACGGGGGAGGTTCGACGAGCAGTACTTC
CDR3aa: CASSLVRGRFDEQYF

v_gene: TRBV18
d_gene: TRBD1
abundance: few
j_gene: TRBJ1-1
CDR3nt: TGTGCCAGCTCCCGAGACAGGGGGAACACTGAAGCTTTCTTT
CDR3aa: CASSRDRGNTEAFF

v_gene: TRBV7-9
d_gene: NA
abundance: NA
j_gene: TRBJ2-5
CDR3nt: TGTGCCAGCAGCTTAGGAGCAGGGGATTTGGAGACCCAGTACTTC
CDR3aa: CASSLGAGDLETQYF

v_gene: TRBV27
d_gene: NA
abundance: few
j_gene: TRBJ1-2
CDR3nt: TGTGCCAGCCGATTAAACACTCAACTGGACTATGGCTACACCTTC
CDR3aa: CASRLNTQLDYGYTF

v_gene: TRBV28
d_gene: TRBD2
abundance: few
j_gene: TRBJ2-5
CDR3nt: TGTGCCAGCAATGAACCGGGACTAGCGGGGGGAGAGACCCAGTACTTC
CDR3aa: CASNEPGLAGGETQYF

v_gene: TRBV29-1
d_gene: NA
abundance: NA
j_gene: TRBJ1-1
CDR3nt: TGCAGCGTTGAAGTTAAGGTCGGGGCTGCTTTCTTT
CDR3aa: CSVEVKVGAAFF

v_gene: TRBV6-6
d_gene: NA
abundance: NA
j_gene: TRBJ2-7
CDR3nt: TGTGCCAGCAGTTACAATATATTCGAGCAGTACTTC
CDR3aa: CASSYNIFEQYF

v_gene: TRBV19
d_gene: TRBD2
abundance: NA
j_gene: TRBJ2-3
CDR3nt: TGTGCCAGTAGTATCGGGACTAGCGGGGGTATAGATACGCAGTATTTT
CDR3aa: CASSIGTSGGIDTQYF

v_gene: TRBV2
d_gene: TRBD1
abundance: NA
j_gene: TRBJ2-7
CDR3nt: TGTGCCAGCAGCCAAATTGCGACAGGGGGCATTTACGAGCAGTACTTC
CDR3aa: CASSQIATGGIYEQYF

v_gene: TRBV30
d_gene: NA
abundance: NA
j_gene: TRBJ1-4
CDR3nt: TGTGCCTGGACTATCCCGGGAGGTGAAAAACTGTTTTTT
CDR3aa: CAWTIPGGEKLFF

v_gene: TRBV10-3
d_gene: TRBD1
abundance: NA
j_gene: TRBJ1-3
CDR3nt: TGTGCCATCAGCGAACAGGGGATCTCTTCTGGAAACACCATATATTTT
CDR3aa: CAISEQGISSGNTIYF

v_gene: TRBV19
d_gene: NA
abundance: NA
j_gene: TRBJ1-5
CDR3nt: TGTGCCAGTAGTATACCCCCTGCCCGGCGATACAATCAGCCCCAGCATTTT
CDR3aa: CASSIPPARRYNQPQHF

v_gene: TRBV2
d_gene: NA
abundance: NA
j_gene: TRBJ2-3
CDR3nt: TGTGCCAGCAGTGAAATCGGGGGTACAGATACGCAGTATTTT
CDR3aa: CASSEIGGTDTQYF

v_gene: TRBV30
d_gene: NA
abundance: few
j_gene: TRBJ1-1
CDR3nt: TGTGCCTGGAGTGTTGGGGGAAGGAACACTGAAGCTTTCTTT
CDR3aa: CAWSVGGRNTEAFF

v_gene: TRBV7-2
d_gene: NA
abundance: once
j_gene: TRBJ1-3
CDR3nt: TGTGCCAGCAGCTTAGAGAACTCTGGAAACACCATATATTTT
CDR3aa: CASSLENSGNTIYF

v_gene: TRBV10-1
d_gene: TRBD2
abundance: NA
j_gene: TRBJ2-2
CDR3nt: TGCGCCAGCAGGGGGACTAGCGGGATCCCCGGGGAGCTGTTTTTT
CDR3aa: CASRGTSGIPGELFF

v_gene: TRBV5-8
d_gene: TRBD2
abundance: NA
j_gene: TRBJ2-5
CDR3nt: TGTGCCAGCAGCCTCTCCGGGACTAGCGCAGAGACCCAGTACTTC
CDR3aa: CASSLSGTSAETQYF

v_gene: TRBV11-2
d_gene: TRBD2
abundance: NA
j_gene: TRBJ2-7
CDR3nt: TGTGCCAGTAGACGAGGGAGGGAGTACGAGCAGTACTTC
CDR3aa: CASRRGREYEQYF

v_gene: TRBV28
d_gene: TRBD1
abundance: NA
j_gene: TRBJ2-7
CDR3nt: TGTGCCAGCAGTTTATCTGACAGGGGCGAGCAGTACTTC
CDR3aa: CASSLSDRGEQYF

v_gene: TRBV7-6
d_gene: TRBD1
abundance: NA
j_gene: TRBJ1-3
CDR3nt: TGTGCCAGCAGCTTAAACAGGGGATCTGGAAACACCATATATTTT
CDR3aa: CASSLNRGSGNTIYF

v_gene: TRBV4-3
d_gene: NA
abundance: few
j_gene: TRBJ2-7
CDR3nt: TGCGCCAGCAGCCAAGGAATGGGTGGCGCCTACGAGCAGTACTTC
CDR3aa: CASSQGMGGAYEQYF

v_gene: TRBV5-1
d_gene: NA
abundance: NA
j_gene: TRBJ2-5
CDR3nt: TGCGCCAGCAGCTTCCTGGGGCGGGGTGAGACCCAGTACTTC
CDR3aa: CASSFLGRGETQYF

v_gene: TRBV19
d_gene: NA
abundance: few
j_gene: TRBJ1-5
CDR3nt: TGTGCCAGTAGTATAAACGTCCGCCAGCCCCAGCATTTT
CDR3aa: CASSINVRQPQHF

v_gene: TRBV5-4
d_gene: TRBD1
abundance: NA
j_gene: TRBJ2-2
CDR3nt: TGTGCCAGCAGCCACACCGGGACAGGGGTTACCGGGGAGCTGTTTTTT
CDR3aa: CASSHTGTGVTGELFF

v_gene: TRBV11-2
d_gene: NA
abundance: NA
j_gene: TRBJ2-1
CDR3nt: TGTGCCAGCAGTCAAGTAAAGGGGTACAATGAGCAGTTCTTC
CDR3aa: CASSQVKGYNEQFF

v_gene: TRBV7-7
d_gene: TRBD2
abundance: NA
j_gene: TRBJ2-5
CDR3nt: TGTGCTAGCAGCCCCCGGCCAGGACTAGCGAGGGGGACCCAGTACTTC
CDR3aa: CASSPRPGLARGTQYF

v_gene: TRBV5-1
d_gene: TRBD2
abundance: NA
j_gene: TRBJ2-5
CDR3nt: TGCGCCAGCAGCGCCGGACTAGCGGGAAGAGAGACCCAGTACTTC
CDR3aa: CASSAGLAGRETQYF

v_gene: TRBV18
d_gene: NA
abundance: NA
j_gene: TRBJ1-4
CDR3nt: TGTGCCAGCTCACCACCAACAGCGCCAGACCCGGTGTTTTTT
CDR3aa: CASSPPTAPDPVFF

v_gene: TRBV7-2
d_gene: NA
abundance: NA
j_gene: TRBJ2-7
CDR3nt: TGTGCCAGCAGCTTAGAGGGGAGACTAGGGGACGAGCAGTACTTC
CDR3aa: CASSLEGRLGDEQYF

v_gene: TRBV18
d_gene: NA
abundance: NA
j_gene: TRBJ1-1
CDR3nt: TGTGCCAGCTCCCGGGACACGGTGCGCACTGAAGCTTTCTTT
CDR3aa: CASSRDTVRTEAFF

v_gene: TRBV30
d_gene: NA
abundance: NA
j_gene: TRBJ1-5
CDR3nt: TGTGCCTGGAGTCCCCTGCAGGGCAATCAGCCCCAGCATTTT
CDR3aa: CAWSPLQGNQPQHF

v_gene: TRBV5-6
d_gene: TRBD2
abundance: NA
j_gene: TRBJ2-3
CDR3nt: TGTGCCAGCAGCTTAGGGCTAGCGGGGGCTACAGATACGCAGTATTTT
CDR3aa: CASSLGLAGATDTQYF

v_gene: TRBV6-1
d_gene: NA
abundance: NA
j_gene: TRBJ2-5
CDR3nt: TGTGCCAGCAGTGAAATCGGGAGGACCCAGTACTTC
CDR3aa: CASSEIGRTQYF

v_gene: TRBV9
d_gene: NA
abundance: NA
j_gene: TRBJ2-5
CDR3nt: TGTGCCAGCAGCGTAGGGGTAGGGGAGACCCAGTACTTC
CDR3aa: CASSVGVGETQYF

v_gene: TRBV18
d_gene: NA
abundance: few
j_gene: TRBJ1-4
CDR3nt: TGTGCCAGCTCCCGGAGGAACGATGCTAATGAAAAACTGTTTTTT
CDR3aa: CASSRRNDANEKLFF

v_gene: TRBV2
d_gene: TRBD1
abundance: NA
j_gene: TRBJ1-1
CDR3nt: TGTGCCAGCAGTCACAAGGGAGGGGGCGGCACTGAAGCTTTCTTT
CDR3aa: CASSHKGGGGTEAFF

v_gene: TRBV15
d_gene: NA
abundance: NA
j_gene: TRBJ2-5
CDR3nt: TGTGCCACCAGCAGAAGACAAGGCGGAGTGGAGACCCAGTACTTC
CDR3aa: CATSRRQGGVETQYF

v_gene: TRBV12-5
d_gene: TRBD1
abundance: NA
j_gene: TRBJ1-4
CDR3nt: TGTGCTAGTGGATTAATCCTACAGGGGGAGAGGGAAAAACTGTTTTTT
CDR3aa: CASGLILQGEREKLFF

v_gene: TRBV9
d_gene: TRBD1
abundance: once
j_gene: TRBJ2-2
CDR3nt: TGTGCCAGCAGCATGGAGACAGGGGGCACCGGGGAGCTGTTTTTT
CDR3aa: CASSMETGGTGELFF

v_gene: TRBV27
d_gene: NA
abundance: NA
j_gene: TRBJ2-3
CDR3nt: TGTGCCAGCAGTTTATCACTTGGGGCAGATACGCAGTATTTT
CDR3aa: CASSLSLGADTQYF

v_gene: TRBV9
d_gene: TRBD1
abundance: NA
j_gene: TRBJ2-3
CDR3nt: TGTGCCAGCAGCACGCCGGGACAGAAGTATTTT
CDR3aa: CASSTPGQKYF